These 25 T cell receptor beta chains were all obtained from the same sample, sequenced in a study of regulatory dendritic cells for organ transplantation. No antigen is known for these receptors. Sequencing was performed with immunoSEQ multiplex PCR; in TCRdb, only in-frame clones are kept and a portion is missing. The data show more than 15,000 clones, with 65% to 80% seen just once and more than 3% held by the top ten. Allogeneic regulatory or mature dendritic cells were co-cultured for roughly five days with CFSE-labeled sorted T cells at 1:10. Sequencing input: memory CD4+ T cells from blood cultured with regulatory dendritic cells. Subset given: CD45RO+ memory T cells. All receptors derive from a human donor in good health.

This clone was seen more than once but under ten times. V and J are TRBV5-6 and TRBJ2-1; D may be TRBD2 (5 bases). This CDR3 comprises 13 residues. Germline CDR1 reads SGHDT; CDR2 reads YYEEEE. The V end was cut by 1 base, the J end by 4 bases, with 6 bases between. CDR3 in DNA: TGTGCCAGCAGCTTGAGGACTTACAATGAGCAGTTCTTC. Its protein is CASSLRTYNEQFF.

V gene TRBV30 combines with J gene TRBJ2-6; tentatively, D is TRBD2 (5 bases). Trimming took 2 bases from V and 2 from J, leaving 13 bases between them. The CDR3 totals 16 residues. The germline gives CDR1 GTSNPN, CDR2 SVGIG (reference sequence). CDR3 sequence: CAWSPQTSAGANVLTF. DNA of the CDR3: TGTGCCTGGAGTCCTCAAACTAGTGCTGGGGCCAACGTCCTGACTTTC.

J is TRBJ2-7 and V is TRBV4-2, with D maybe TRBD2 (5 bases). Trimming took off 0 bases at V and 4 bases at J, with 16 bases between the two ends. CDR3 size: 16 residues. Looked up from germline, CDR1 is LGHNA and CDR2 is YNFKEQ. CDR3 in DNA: TGTGCCAGCAGCCAAGAGTTCAGGATGGGGAGTTACGAGCAGTACTTC. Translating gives CASSQEFRMGSYEQYF.

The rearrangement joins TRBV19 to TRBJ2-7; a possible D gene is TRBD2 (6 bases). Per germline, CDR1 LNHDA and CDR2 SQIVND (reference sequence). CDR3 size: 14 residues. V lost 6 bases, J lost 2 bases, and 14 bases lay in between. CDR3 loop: CASSGGTYAYEQYF. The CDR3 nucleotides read TGTGCCAGTAGCGGCGGGACCTACGCCTACGAGCAGTACTTC.

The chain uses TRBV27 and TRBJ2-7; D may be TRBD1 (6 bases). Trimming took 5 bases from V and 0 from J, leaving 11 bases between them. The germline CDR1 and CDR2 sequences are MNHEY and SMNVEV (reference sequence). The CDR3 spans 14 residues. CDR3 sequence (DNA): TGTGCCAGCAGTCGTTGGGGGCCCTCCTACGAGCAGTACTTC. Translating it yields CASSRWGPSYEQYF.

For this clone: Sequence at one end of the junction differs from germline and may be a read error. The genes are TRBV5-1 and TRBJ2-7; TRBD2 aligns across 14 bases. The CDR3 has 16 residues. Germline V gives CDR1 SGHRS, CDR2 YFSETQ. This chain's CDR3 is CASSPRTGTSGRELYF. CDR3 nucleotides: TGCGCCAGCAGCCCACGGACCGGGACTAGCGGGAGAGAGCTGTACTTC.

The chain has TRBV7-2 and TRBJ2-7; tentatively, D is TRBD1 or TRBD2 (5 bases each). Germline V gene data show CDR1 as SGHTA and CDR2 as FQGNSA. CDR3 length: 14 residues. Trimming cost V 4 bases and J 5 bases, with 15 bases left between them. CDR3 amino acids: CASSYKPGAHEQYF. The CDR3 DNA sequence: TGTGCCAGCAGCTACAAGCCCGGGGCCCACGAGCAGTACTTC.

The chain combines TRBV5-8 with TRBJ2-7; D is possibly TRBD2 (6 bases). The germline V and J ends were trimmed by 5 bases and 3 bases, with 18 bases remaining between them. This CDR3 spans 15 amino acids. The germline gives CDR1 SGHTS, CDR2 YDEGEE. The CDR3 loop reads CASSYGGYGIYEQYF. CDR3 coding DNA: TGTGCCAGCAGTTACGGGGGATACGGCATCTACGAGCAGTACTTC. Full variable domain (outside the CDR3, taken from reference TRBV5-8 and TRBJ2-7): EAGVTQSPTHLIKTRGQQATLRCSPISGHTSVYWYQQALGLGLQFLLWYDEGEERNRGNFPPRFSGRQFPNYSSELNVNALELEDSALYLCASSYGGYGIYEQYFGPGTRLTVT.

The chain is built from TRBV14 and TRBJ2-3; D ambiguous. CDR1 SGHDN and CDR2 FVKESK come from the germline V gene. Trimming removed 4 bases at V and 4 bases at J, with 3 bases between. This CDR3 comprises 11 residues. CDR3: CASSPSDTQYF. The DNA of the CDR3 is TGTGCCAGCAGCCCATCAGATACGCAGTATTTT. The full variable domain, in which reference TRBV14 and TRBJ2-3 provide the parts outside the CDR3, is EAGVTQFPSHSVIEKGQTVTLRCDPISGHDNLYWYRRVMGKEIKFLLHFVKESKQDESGMPNNRFLAERTGGTYSTLKVQPAELEDSGVYFCASSPSDTQYFGPGTRLTVL.

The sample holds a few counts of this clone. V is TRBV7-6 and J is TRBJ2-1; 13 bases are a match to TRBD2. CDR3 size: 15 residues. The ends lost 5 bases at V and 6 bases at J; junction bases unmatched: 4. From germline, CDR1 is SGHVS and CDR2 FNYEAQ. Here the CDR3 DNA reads TGTGCCAGCAGCCCCGGGACTAGCGGGGCCAATGAGCAGTTCTTC. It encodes CASSPGTSGANEQFF.

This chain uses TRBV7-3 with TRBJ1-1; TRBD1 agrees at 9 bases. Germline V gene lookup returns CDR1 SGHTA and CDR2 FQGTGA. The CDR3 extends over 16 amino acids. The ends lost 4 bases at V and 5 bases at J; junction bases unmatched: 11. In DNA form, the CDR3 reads TGTGCCAGCAGCTCTCAAAGCCGGGACAGGGTGACTGAAGCTTTCTTT. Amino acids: CASSSQSRDRVTEAFF.

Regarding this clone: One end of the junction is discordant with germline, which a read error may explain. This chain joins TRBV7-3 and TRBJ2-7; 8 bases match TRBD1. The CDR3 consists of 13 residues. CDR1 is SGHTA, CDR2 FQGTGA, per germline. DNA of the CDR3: TGTGCCAGCAGCTTTGGACAGGGTGGTGAGCGGTACTTC. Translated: CASSFGQGGERYF.

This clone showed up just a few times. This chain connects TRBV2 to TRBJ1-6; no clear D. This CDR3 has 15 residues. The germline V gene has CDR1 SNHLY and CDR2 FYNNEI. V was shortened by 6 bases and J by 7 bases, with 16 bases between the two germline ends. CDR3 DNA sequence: TGTGCCAGCAGCGCCGAAACATCAGGCAATTCACCCCTCCACTTT. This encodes CASSAETSGNSPLHF.

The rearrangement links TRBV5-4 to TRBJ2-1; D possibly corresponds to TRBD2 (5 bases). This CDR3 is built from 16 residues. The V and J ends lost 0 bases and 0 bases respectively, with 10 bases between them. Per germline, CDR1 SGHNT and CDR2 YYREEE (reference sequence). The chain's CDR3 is CASSLGGTSSYNEQFF. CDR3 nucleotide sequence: TGTGCCAGCAGCTTGGGAGGTACTAGCTCCTACAATGAGCAGTTCTTC. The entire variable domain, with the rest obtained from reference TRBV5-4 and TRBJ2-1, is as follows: ETGVTQSPTHLIKTRGQQVTLRCSSQSGHNTVSWYQQALGQGPQFIFQYYREEENGRGNFPPRFSGLQFPNYSSELNVNALELDDSALYLCASSLGGTSSYNEQFFGPGTRLTVL.

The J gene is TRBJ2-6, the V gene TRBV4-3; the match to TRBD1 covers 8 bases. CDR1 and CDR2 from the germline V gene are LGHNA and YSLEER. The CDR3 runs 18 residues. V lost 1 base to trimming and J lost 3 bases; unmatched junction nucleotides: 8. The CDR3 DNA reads TGCGCCAGCAGCCAAGGAGGTCAGGGGGCCGGTGGGGCCAACGTCCTGACTTTC. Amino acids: CASSQGGQGAGGANVLTF.

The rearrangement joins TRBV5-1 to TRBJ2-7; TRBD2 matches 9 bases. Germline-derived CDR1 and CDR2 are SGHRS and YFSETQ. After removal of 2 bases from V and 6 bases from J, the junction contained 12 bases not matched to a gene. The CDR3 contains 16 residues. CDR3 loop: CASSFDAAGGPGEQYF. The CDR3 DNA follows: TGCGCCAGCAGCTTTGATGCGGCGGGAGGGCCTGGCGAGCAGTACTTC.

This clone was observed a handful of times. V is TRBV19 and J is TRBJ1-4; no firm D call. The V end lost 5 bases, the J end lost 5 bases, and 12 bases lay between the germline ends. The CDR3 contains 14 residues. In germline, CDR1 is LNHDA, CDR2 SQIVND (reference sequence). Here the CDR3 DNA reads TGTGCCAGTAGTCCCCTTGGATGGAATGAAAAACTGTTTTTT. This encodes CASSPLGWNEKLFF.

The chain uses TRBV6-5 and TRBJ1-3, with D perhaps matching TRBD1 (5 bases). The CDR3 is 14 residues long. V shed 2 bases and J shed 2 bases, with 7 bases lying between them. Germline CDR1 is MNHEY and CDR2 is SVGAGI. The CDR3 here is CASSYGAAGNTIYF. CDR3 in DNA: TGTGCCAGCAGTTACGGGGCGGCTGGAAACACCATATATTTT.

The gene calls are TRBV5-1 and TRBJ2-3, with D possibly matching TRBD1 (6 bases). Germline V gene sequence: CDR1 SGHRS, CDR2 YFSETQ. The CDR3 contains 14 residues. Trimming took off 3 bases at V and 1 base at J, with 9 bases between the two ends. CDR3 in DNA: TGCGCCAGCAGCTCCTCAGGGGGCACAGATACGCAGTATTTT. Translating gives CASSSSGGTDTQYF.

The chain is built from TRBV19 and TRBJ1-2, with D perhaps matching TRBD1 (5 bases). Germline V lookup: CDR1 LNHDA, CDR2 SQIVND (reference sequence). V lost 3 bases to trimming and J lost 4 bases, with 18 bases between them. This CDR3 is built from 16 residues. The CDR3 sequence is CASSIGLQVTGYGYTF. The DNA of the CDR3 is TGTGCCAGTAGTATTGGCCTACAGGTAACCGGCTATGGCTACACCTTC. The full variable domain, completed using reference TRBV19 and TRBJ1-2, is DGGITQSPKYLFRKEGQNVTLSCEQNLNHDAMYWYRQDPGQGLRLIYYSQIVNDFQKGDIAEGYSVSREKKESFPLTVTSAQKNPTAFYLCASSIGLQVTGYGYTFGSGTRLTVV.

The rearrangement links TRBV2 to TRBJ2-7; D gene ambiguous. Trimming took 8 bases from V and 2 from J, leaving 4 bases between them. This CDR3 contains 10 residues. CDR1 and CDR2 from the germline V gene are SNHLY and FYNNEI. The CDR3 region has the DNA TGTGCCAGCGAGACCTACGAGCAGTACTTC. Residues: CASETYEQYF.

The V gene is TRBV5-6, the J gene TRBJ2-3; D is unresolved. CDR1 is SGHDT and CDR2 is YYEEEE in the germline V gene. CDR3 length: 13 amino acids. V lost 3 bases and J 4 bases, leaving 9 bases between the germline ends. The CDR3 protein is CASSSAVADTQYF. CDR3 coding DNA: TGTGCCAGCAGCTCCGCGGTAGCAGATACGCAGTATTTT.

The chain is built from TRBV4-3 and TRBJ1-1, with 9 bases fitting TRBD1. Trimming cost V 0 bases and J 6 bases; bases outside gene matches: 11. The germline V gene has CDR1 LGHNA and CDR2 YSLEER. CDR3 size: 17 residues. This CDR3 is CASSQEVPGQGSAEAFF. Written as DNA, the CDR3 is TGCGCCAGCAGCCAAGAGGTCCCGGGACAGGGATCTGCTGAAGCTTTCTTT.

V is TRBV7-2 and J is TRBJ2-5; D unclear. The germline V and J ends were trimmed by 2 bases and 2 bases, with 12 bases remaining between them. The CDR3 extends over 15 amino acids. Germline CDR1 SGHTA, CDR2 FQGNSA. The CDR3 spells CASSLSLAQQETQYF. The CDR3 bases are TGTGCCAGCAGCTTAAGTCTTGCGCAACAAGAGACCCAGTACTTC.

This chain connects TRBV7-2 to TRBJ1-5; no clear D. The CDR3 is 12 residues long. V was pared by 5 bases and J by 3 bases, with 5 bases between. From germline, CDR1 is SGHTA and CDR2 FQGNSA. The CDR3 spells CASSAYNQPQHF. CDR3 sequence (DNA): TGTGCCAGCAGCGCCTACAATCAGCCCCAGCATTTT.